This T cell receptor (beta chain) was observed in a study of early T cells in non-severe SARS-CoV-2 infection. Background on the study: The sequenced material was bulk RNA from unsorted whole blood, and its chains were unpaired. Study findings and constraints: Clonotype matching in VDJdb favored anti-spike CD8 responses and did not capture private and CD4 specificities.

On this clonotype: Its target is unknown.

Individually, cDNA molecules had unique molecular identifiers attached to them. MiXCR, run by TCRdb on the 5' RACE reads, gives a single entry per CDR3 protein. Here the sample spans roughly 47,000 distinct CDR3 sequences, 5.5% to 6.5% being singletons. This CDR3 is 12 amino acids long. V shed 10 bases, J shed 5 bases, and the junction held 6 bases outside the gene matches. Germline CDR1 LNHDA, CDR2 SQIVND (reference sequence). Specimen: whole blood, collected at baseline. The chain is built from TRBV19 and TRBJ2-5, with TRBD2 matching over 8 bases. The sequence was collected from an adult who was a healthcare worker with PCR-confirmed SARS-CoV-2 infection or an uninfected control (not recorded which). Here the CDR3 reads CATSPGGETQYF. The CDR3, as DNA: TGTGCCACCTCCCCGGGGGGGGAGACCCAGTACTTC. Together with reference TRBV19 and TRBJ2-5, the CDR3 gives the full variable domain: DGGITQSPKYLFRKEGQNVTLSCEQNLNHDAMYWYRQDPGQGLRLIYYSQIVNDFQKGDIAEGYSVSREKKESFPLTVTSAQKNPTAFYLCATSPGGETQYFGPGTRLLVL.